This T cell receptor beta chain was found in a study of CXCR3-negative and CXCR3-positive naive CD8 T cells. CDR1 is ENHRY, CDR2 SYGVKD, per germline. The length of the CDR3 is 14 residues. The study made its TRB cDNA libraries by 5' RACE, adding UMI labels. From its re-call of the 5' RACE reads, TCRdb lists each CDR3 protein once, without DNA. The sample holds around 26,000 distinct CDR3 sequences. The sequence came from a human donor in good health. Some clones in this sample may be carry-over from other donors' samples. The V gene is TRBV10-3, the J gene TRBJ2-7; lacking DNA, the TRBD2 call made by TCRdb goes unchecked. Sequenced: naive CXCR3- CD8+ T cells from blood. Stated subset: CD45RO-CCR7+CD27+CD95- naive CD8+ T cells lacking CXCR3 (TNR3-). The CDR3 sequence: CAIRGGLTTYEQYF.